This TCR beta chain was identified during a study of STAT5B mutations in CD4+ large granular lymphocyte leukemia. On the study more broadly: Among healthy controls, a particular HLA allele went with more CDR3 'QG' motifs.

For this clone: What it binds is unknown.

Using immunoSEQ multiplex PCR, the repertoire was profiled, and TCRdb retains in-frame clones only, with some absent. The sample has about 30,000 clones, about 77% seen once. Study observations and caveats: About 24% of private leukemic clonotypes occurred rarely in other patients' non-leukemic repertoires. The CD4+ versus CD8+ T-LGLL clonality difference may reflect limited sample size.

The CDR3 consists of 17 residues. Germline lookup yields CDR1 SGHTA and CDR2 FQGNSA. V lost 3 bases, J lost 0 bases, and 8 bases stayed unmatched. The sequence was collected from a human donor in good health. The material sequenced was CD4+ T cells from blood buffy coats. This chain connects TRBV7-2 to TRBJ2-4; TRBD1 aligns across 7 bases. CDR3 amino acids: CASSFSTGAGAKNIQYF. CDR3 nucleotide sequence: TGTGCCAGCAGCTTTTCCACAGGGGCCGGAGCCAAAAACATTCAGTACTTC.